This T cell receptor (beta chain) is from a study of T cell responses to AZD1222 COVID-19 vaccine. Study overall: Investigators merged groups given second doses at roughly 4 or roughly 12 weeks. General study findings and limits: Seropositivity was recorded at baseline in only a handful of AZD1222 recipients. Dominant CD4 TCR responses targeted spike regions 160-218 and 743-854. Clonal diversity may have been underestimated, and the donors were mostly white British, with more females than males.

Trimming shortened V by 7 bases and J by 4 bases, and 14 bases separated the two germline ends. The V gene's germline CDR1 is SGHRS and CDR2 YFSETQ. The CDR3 has 13 amino acids. Repertoires were generated with immunoSEQ multiplex PCR, while TCRdb's copy carries only in-frame clones and drops some. The table includes about 160,000 clones, around 90% detected once. This clone turned up a few times. As yet, its antigen is unknown. This receptor was obtained from an adult in good health. The input for sequencing was peripheral blood, taken on day 0 of AZD1222 vaccination. The rearrangement links TRBV5-1 to TRBJ1-1, with no clear D. Written as DNA, the CDR3 is TGCGCCAGCGGAACAGTACTGGGCACTGAAGCTTTCTTT. Amino acids: CASGTVLGTEAFF.